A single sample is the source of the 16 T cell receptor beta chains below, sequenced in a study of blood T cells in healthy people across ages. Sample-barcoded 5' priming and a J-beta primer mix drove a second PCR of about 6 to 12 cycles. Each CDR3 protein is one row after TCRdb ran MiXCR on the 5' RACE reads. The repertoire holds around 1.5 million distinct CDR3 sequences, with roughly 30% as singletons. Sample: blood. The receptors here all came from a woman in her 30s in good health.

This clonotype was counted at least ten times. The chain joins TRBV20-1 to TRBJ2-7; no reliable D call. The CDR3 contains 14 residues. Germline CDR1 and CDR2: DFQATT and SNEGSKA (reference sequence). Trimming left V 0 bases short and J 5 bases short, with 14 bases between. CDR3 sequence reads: CSARDQAVPDEQYF. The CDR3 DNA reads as TGCAGTGCTAGAGATCAGGCAGTTCCTGACGAGCAGTACTTC.

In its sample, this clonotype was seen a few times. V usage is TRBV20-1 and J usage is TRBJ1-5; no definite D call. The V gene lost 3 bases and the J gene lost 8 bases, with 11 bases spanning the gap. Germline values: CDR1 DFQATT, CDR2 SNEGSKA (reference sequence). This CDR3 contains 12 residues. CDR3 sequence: CSASLGGKPQHF. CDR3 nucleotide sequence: TGCAGTGCTAGTCTAGGCGGGAAGCCCCAGCATTTT.

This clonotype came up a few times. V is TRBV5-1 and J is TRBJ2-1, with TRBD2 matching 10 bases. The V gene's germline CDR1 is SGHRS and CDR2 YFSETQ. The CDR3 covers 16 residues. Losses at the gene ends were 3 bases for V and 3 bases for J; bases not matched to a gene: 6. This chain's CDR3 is CASSWGGTSDYNEQFF. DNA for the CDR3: TGCGCCAGCAGCTGGGGGGGGACTAGCGACTACAATGAGCAGTTCTTC.

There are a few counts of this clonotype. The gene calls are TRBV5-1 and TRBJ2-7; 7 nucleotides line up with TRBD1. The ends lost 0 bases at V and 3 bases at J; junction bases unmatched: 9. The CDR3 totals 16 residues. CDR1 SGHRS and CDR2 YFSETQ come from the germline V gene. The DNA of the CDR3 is TGCGCCAGCAGCTTGGCTCCCAGGACAGGTATCTACGAGCAGTACTTC. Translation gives CASSLAPRTGIYEQYF.

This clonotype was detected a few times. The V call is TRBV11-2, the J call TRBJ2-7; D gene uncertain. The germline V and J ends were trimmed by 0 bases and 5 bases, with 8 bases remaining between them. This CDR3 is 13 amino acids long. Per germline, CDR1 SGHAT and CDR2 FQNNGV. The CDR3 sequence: CASSLDPGDEQYF. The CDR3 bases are TGTGCCAGCAGCTTAGACCCTGGGGACGAGCAGTACTTC.

In DNA, the CDR3 is TGCGCCAGCAGCTTTGGCGGGTCTGGTGGAAATTCACCCCTCCACTTT. This codes for CASSFGGSGGNSPLHF. The V call is TRBV5-1, the J call TRBJ1-6, with unresolved D. V gave up 2 bases and J gave up 7 bases, with 16 bases separating them. CDR3 length equals 16 residues. Per the germline V gene, CDR1 is SGHRS and CDR2 is YFSETQ.

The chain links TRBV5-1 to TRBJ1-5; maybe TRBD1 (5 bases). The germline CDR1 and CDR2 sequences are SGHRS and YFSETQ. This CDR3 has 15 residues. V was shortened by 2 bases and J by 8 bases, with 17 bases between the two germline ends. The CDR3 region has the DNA TGCGCCAGCAGCTTAATGGGGCTAGGTTCGGAGCCCCAGCATTTT. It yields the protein CASSLMGLGSEPQHF.

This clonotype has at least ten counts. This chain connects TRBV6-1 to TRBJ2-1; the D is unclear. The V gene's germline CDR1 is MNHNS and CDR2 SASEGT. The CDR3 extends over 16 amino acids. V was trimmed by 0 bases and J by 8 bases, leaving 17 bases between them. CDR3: CASSEAAIPTHDEQFF. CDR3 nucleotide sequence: TGTGCCAGCAGTGAAGCGGCTATTCCAACCCACGATGAGCAGTTCTTC.

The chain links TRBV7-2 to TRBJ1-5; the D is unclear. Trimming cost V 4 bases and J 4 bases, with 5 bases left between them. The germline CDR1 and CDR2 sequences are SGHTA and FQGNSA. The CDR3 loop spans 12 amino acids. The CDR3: CASSSQNQPQHF. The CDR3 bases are TGTGCCAGCAGCTCGCAGAATCAGCCCCAGCATTTT.

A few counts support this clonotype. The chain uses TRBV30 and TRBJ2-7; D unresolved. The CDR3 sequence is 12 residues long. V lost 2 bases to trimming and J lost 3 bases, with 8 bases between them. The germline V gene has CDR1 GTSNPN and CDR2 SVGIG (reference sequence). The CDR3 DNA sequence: TGTGCCTGGAGTTCCCGCCTCTACGAGCAGTACTTC. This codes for CAWSSRLYEQYF.

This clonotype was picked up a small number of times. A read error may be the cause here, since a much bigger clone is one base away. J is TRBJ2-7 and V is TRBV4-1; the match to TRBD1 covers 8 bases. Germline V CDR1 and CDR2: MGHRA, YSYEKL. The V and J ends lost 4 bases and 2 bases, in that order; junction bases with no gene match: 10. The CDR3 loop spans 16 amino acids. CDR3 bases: TGCGCCAGCAGCCTCAGGGACAGGACGAAACCCTACGAGCAGTACTTC. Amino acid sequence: CASSLRDRTKPYEQYF.

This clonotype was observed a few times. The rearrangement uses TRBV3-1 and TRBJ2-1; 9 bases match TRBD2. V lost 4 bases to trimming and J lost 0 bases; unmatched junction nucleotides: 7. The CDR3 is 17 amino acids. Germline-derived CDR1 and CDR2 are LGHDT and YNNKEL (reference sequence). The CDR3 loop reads CASSPLGSGSSYNEQFF. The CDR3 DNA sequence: TGTGCCAGCAGCCCGCTGGGTAGCGGGAGCTCCTACAATGAGCAGTTCTTC.

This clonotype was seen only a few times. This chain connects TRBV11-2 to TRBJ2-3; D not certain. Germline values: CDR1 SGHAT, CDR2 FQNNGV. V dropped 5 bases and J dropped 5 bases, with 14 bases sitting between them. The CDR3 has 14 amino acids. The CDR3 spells CASSPTISLDTQYF. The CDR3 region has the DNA TGTGCCAGCAGCCCCACGATCAGTCTAGATACGCAGTATTTT. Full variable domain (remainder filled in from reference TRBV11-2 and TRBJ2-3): EAGVAQSPRYKIIEKRQSVAFWCNPISGHATLYWYQQILGQGPKLLIQFQNNGVVDDSQLPKDRFSAERLKGVDSTLKIQPAKLEDSAVYLCASSPTISLDTQYFGPGTRLTVL.

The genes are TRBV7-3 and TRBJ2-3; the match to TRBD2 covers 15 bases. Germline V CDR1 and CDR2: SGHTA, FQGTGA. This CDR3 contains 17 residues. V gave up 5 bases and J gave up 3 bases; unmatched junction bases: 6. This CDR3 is CASSLLGLAGGTDTQYF. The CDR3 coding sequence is TGTGCCAGCAGCCTCCTAGGACTAGCGGGAGGGACAGATACGCAGTATTTT.

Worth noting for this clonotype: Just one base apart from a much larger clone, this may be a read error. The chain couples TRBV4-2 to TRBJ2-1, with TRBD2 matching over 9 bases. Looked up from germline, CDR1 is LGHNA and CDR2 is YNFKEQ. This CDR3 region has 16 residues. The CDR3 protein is CASSQDPAGGYNGQFF. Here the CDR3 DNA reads TGTGCCAGCAGCCAAGATCCAGCGGGGGGCTACAATGGGCAGTTCTTC.

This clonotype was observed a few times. The CDR3 DNA sequence: TGTGCCAGCAGCCAAGGGCCCCTAACGGGAGGAATGGTGAATGAGCAGTTCTTC. It encodes CASSQGPLTGGMVNEQFF. The chain employs TRBV3-1 and TRBJ2-1, with 7 bases matching TRBD2. The CDR3 covers 18 residues. With 1 base clipped from V and 7 bases from J, the junction kept 16 bases outside the gene matches. CDR1 is LGHDT, CDR2 YNNKEL, per germline (reference sequence).